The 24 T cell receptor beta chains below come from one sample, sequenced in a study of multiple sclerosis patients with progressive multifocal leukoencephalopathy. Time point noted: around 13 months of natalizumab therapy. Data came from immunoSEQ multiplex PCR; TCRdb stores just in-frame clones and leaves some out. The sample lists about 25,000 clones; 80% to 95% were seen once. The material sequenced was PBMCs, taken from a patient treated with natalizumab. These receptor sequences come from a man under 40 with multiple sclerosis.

CDR3 sequence: CASSQGQGGYTEAFF. CDR3 coding DNA: TGTGCCAGCAGCCAAGGACAGGGTGGTTACACTGAAGCTTTCTTT. V gene TRBV4-2 combines with J gene TRBJ1-1; 7 bases map to TRBD1. Germline loops: CDR1 LGHNA, CDR2 YNFKEQ. After removal of 1 base from V and 3 bases from J, the junction contained 5 bases not matched to a gene. This CDR3 comprises 15 residues.

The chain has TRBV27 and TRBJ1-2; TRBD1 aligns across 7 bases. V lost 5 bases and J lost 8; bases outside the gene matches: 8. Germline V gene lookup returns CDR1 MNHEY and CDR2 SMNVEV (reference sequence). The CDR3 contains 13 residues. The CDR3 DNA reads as TGTGCCAGCAGTCTAAGGGGGCCTAGCGGCTACACCTTC. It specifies CASSLRGPSGYTF.

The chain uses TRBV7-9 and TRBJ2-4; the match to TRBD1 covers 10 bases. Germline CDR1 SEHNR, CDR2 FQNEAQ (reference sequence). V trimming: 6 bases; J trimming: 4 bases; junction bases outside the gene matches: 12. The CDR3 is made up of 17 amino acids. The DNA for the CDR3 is TGTGCCAGCAGTCGGACAGGGGGTACTTTAAGAAAAAACATTCAGTACTTC. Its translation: CASSRTGGTLRKNIQYF.

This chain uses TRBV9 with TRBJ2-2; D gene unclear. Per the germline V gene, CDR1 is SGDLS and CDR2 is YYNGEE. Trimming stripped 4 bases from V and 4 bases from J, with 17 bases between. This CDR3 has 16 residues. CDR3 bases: TGTGCCAGCAGCCCTACGTTCCTAACGGGCACCGGGGAGCTGTTTTTT. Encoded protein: CASSPTFLTGTGELFF.

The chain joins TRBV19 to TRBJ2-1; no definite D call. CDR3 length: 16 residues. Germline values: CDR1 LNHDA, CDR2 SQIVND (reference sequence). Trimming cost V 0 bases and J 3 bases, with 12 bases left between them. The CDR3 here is CASSIESGVSYNEQFF. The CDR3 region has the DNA TGTGCCAGTAGTATAGAATCTGGCGTCAGCTACAATGAGCAGTTCTTC.

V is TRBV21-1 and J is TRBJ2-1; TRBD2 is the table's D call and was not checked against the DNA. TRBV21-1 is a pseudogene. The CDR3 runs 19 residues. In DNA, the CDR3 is TGTGCCAGCACCGAAGCAGGGAATATCTGGACTAGCGGCAACAATGAGCAGTTCTTC. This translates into CASTEAGNIWTSGNNEQFF.

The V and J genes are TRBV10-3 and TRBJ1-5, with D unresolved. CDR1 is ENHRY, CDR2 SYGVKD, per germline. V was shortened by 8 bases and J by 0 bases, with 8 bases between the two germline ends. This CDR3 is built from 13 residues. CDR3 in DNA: TGTGCCATCGCCCCGGGTAGCAATCAGCCCCAGCATTTT. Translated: CAIAPGSNQPQHF.

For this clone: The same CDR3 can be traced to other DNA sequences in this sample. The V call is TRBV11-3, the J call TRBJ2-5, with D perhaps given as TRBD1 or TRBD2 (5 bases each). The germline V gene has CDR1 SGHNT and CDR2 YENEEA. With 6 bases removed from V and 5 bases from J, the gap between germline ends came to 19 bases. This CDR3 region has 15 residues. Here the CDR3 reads CASSTGRDLEETQYF. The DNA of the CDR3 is TGTGCCAGCAGTACCGGACGGGACCTGGAGGAGACCCAGTACTTC.

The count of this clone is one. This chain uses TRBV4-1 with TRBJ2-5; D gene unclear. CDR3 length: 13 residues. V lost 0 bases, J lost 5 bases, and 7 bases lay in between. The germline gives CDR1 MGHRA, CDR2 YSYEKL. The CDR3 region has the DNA TGCGCCAGCAGCCAAGAGCTAGATGAGACCCAGTACTTC. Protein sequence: CASSQELDETQYF.

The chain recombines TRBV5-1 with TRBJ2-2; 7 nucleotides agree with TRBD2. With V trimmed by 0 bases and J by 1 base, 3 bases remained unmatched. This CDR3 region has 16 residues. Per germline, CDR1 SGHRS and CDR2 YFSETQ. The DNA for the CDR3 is TGCGCCAGCAGCTTGGTGGCTAGCGGGAACACCGGGGAGCTGTTTTTT. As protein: CASSLVASGNTGELFF.

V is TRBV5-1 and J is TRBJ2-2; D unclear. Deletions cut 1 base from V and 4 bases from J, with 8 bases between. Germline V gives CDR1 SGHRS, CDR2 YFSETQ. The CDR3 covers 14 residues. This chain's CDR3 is CASSLTRSTGELFF. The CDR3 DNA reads TGCGCCAGCAGCTTGACCAGGTCCACCGGGGAGCTGTTTTTT.

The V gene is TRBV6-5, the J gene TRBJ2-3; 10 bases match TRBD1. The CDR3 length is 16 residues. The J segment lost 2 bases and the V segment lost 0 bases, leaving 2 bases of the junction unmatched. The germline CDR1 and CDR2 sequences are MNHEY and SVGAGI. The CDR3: CASSYSGQGDTDTQYF. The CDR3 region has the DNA TGTGCCAGCAGTTACTCAGGACAGGGGGACACAGATACGCAGTATTTT.

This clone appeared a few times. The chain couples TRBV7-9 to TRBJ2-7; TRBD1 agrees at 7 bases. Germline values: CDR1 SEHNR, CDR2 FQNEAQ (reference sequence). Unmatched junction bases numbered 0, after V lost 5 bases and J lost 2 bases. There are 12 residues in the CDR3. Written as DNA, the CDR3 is TGTGCCAGCAGCGGGACAGCCTACGAGCAGTACTTC. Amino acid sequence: CASSGTAYEQYF.

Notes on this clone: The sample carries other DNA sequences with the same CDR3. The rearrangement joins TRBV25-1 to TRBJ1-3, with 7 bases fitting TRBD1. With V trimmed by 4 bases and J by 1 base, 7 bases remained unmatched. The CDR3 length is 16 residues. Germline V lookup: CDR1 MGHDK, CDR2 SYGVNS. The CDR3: CASSVREGASGNTIYF. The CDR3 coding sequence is TGTGCCAGCAGTGTTCGAGAGGGGGCGTCTGGAAACACCATATATTTT.

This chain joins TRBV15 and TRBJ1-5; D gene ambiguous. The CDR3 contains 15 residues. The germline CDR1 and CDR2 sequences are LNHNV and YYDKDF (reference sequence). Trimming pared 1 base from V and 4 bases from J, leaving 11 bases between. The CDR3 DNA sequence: TGTGCCACCAGCAGAGGGAGGGCCGGGAATCAGCCCCAGCATTTT. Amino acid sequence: CATSRGRAGNQPQHF.

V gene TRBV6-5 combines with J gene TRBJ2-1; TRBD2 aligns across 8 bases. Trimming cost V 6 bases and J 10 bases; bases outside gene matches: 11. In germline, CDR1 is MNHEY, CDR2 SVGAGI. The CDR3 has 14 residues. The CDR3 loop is CASRPGLGSQEQFF. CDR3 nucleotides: TGTGCCAGCAGGCCGGGACTAGGATCTCAAGAGCAGTTCTTC.

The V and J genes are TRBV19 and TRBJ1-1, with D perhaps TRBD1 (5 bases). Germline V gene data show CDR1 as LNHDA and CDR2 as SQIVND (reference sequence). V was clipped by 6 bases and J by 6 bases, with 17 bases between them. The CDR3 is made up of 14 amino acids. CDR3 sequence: CASSKWGNPPEAFF. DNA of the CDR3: TGTGCCAGTAGCAAATGGGGGAACCCGCCTGAAGCTTTCTTT.

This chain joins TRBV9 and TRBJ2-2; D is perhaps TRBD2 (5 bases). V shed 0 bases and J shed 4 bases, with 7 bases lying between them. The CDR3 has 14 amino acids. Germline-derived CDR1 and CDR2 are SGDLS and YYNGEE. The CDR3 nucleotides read TGTGCCAGCAGCGTAGGTCGGGGCACCGGGGAGCTGTTTTTT. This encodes CASSVGRGTGELFF.

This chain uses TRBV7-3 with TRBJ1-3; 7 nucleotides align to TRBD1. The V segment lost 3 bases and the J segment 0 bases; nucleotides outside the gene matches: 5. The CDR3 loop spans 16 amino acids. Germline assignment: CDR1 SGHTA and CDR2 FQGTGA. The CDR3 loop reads CASSFRDRDSGNTIYF. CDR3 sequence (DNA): TGTGCCAGCAGCTTTAGAGACAGGGACTCTGGAAACACCATATATTTT.

Here the CDR3 reads CASSRDSLSSYNEQFF. CDR3 nucleotides: TGCGCCAGCAGCCGGGACTCCCTCAGCTCCTACAATGAGCAGTTCTTC. The chain carries TRBV4-1 and TRBJ2-1, with a tentative D call TRBD2 (6 bases). Trimming removed 4 bases from V and 0 bases from J, with 13 bases in between. The CDR3 is 16 residues long. Germline V gene data show CDR1 as MGHRA and CDR2 as YSYEKL.

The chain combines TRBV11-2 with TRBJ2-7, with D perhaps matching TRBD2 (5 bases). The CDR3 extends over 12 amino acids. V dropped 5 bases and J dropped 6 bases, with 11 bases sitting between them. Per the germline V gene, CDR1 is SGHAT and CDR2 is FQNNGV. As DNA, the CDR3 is TGTGCCAGCAGCCTGGCCCGGGGCGAGCAGTACTTC. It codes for CASSLARGEQYF.

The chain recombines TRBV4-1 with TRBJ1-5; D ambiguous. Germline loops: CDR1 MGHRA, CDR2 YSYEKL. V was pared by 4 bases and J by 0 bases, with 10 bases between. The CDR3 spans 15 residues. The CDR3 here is CASSLIDNSNQPQHF. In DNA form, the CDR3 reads TGCGCCAGCAGCCTTATTGATAATAGCAATCAGCCCCAGCATTTT.

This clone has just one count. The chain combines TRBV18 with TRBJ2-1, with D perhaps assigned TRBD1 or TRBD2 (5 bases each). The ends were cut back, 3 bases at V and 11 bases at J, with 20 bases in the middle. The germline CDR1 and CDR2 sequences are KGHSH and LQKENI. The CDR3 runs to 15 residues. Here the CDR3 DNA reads TGTGCCAGCTCACCCGTCTCAGGGACGGCTATAAAGCAGTTCTTC. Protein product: CASSPVSGTAIKQFF. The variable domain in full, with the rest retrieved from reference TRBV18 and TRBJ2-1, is NAGVMQNPRHLVRRRGQEARLRCSPMKGHSHVYWYRQLPEEGLKFMVYLQKENIIDESGMPKERFSAEFPKEGPSILRIQQVVRGDSAAYFCASSPVSGTAIKQFFGPGTRLTVL.

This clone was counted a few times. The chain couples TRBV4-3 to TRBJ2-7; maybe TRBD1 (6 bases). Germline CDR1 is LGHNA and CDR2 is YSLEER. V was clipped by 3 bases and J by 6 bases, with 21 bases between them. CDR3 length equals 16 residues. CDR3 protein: CASSQVDRGGLGEQYV. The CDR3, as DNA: TGCGCCAGCAGCCAGGTGGACAGAGGTGGCCTCGGCGAGCAGTACGTC.